This T cell receptor (beta chain) was identified during a study of post-analysis software for immune sequencing data. Study outcomes and limitations: Samples from one preparation batch, clustered by F measure, grouped strongly together. Among multiple sclerosis patients, normalized Chao1 diversity was significantly below that of controls. Five or six TRBV segments (TRBV5-6, TRBV5-1 and TRBV20-1 among them) occurred more frequently in patients than in controls.

This clonotype has just one count. The target antigen is unknown. The CDR3 loop spans 16 amino acids. Unique-molecular-identifier-tagged TCR beta cDNA libraries were used. Researchers reported 400,000 to 550,000 cDNA molecules coming from 1 to 10 million T cells. One entry per CDR3 protein results from TCRdb running MiXCR on the PCR reads. The table has about 430,000 distinct CDR3 sequences, roughly 40% seen once. This TCR derives from a girl aged 2 to 10 with multiple sclerosis. V and J are TRBV21-1 and TRBJ1-2. TRBV21-1 is an annotated pseudogene. The sequencing input was blood. CDR3 residues: CASSENLAGANYGYTF. The CDR3 bases are TGTGCCAGCAGCGAGAACCTGGCGGGAGCTAACTATGGCTACACCTTC.